A selection of T cell receptor beta chains follows, all from one sample in a study of cytomegalovirus exposure and HLA in healthy donors. TCRdb's copy holds only in-frame clones and misses some; the assay was immunoSEQ multiplex PCR. This sample has around 190,000 clones, with over 75% found just once. The source material was PBMCs. These receptors were taken from a woman between 50 and 59 years old in good health and CMV-seronegative. Both conserved end residues are part of each CDR3. The D gene is left open where the match is weak. Rows give clone size only sometimes, using once, few, many, or a class for an expanded clone.

v_gene	abundance	d_gene	j_gene	CDR3nt	CDR3aa
TRBV28	-	-	TRBJ2-7	TGTGCCAGCAGTTTCGTGGCGGGGAGAGGATACGAGCAGTACTTC	CASSFVAGRGYEQYF
TRBV11-3	few	-	TRBJ2-3	TGTGCCAGCAGCTCCTACACAGATACGCAGTATTTT	CASSSYTDTQYF
TRBV5-1	-	TRBD1	TRBJ2-5	TGCGCCAGCAGCTTGTCCGGGTGGGACAGGGAAGAGACCCAGTACTTC	CASSLSGWDREETQYF
TRBV18	-	-	TRBJ2-7	TGTGCCAGCTCACGGGCAGGGGCCTACGAGCAGTACTTC	CASSRAGAYEQYF
TRBV18	-	TRBD1	TRBJ1-2	TGTGCCAGCTCACCTAACGGACAGGAGACGAAGAAGGGCTACACCTTC	CASSPNGQETKKGYTF
TRBV18	few	-	TRBJ1-1	TGTGCCAGCTCACCAAGGGACGGAGGGAGAACTGAAGCTTTCTTT	CASSPRDGGRTEAFF
TRBV28	-	-	TRBJ1-2	TGTGCCAGCAGTCCAGCTAACTATGGCTACACCTTC	CASSPANYGYTF
TRBV6-1	-	-	TRBJ2-6	TGTGCCAGCAGTGAACCAGGGACTGGGGCCAACGTCCTGACTTTC	CASSEPGTGANVLTF
TRBV2	-	-	TRBJ2-7	TGTGCCAGCAGCCTCCGAGGCCCTCAGCTCCACGAGCAGTACTTC	CASSLRGPQLHEQYF
TRBV27	-	TRBD2	TRBJ2-1	TGTGCCAGCAGTCCCCGACTAGCGGACTTCTCCTACAATGAGCAGTTCTTC	CASSPRLADFSYNEQFF
TRBV7-2	-	TRBD2	TRBJ2-1	TGTGCCAGCAGCTTTGCGGGGGGGGGCCAGTTCTTC	CASSFAGGGQFF
TRBV28	-	-	TRBJ1-1	TGTGCCAGCAGCGCACGGACAGCGAACACTGAAGCTTTCTTT	CASSARTANTEAFF
TRBV15	-	-	TRBJ2-1	TGTGCCACCAGCAATTCCCGACTACCAAACAATGAGCAGTTCTTC	CATSNSRLPNNEQFF
TRBV5-6	-	-	TRBJ2-7	TGTGCCAGCAGTTGGGGGGACGCCGGATACGAGCAGTACTTC	CASSWGDAGYEQYF
TRBV6-5	-	-	TRBJ2-1	TGTGCCAGCAGTTACATGAGGGCTGCTGAGCAGTTCTTC	CASSYMRAAEQFF
TRBV19	-	-	TRBJ1-5	TGTGCCAGTAGTTCGCTAGGGCCCCAGCATTTT	CASSSLGPQHF
TRBV18	-	-	TRBJ1-4	TGTGCCAGCTCTACAAACACAATCGGGTCTAATGAAAAACTGTTTTTT	CASSTNTIGSNEKLFF
TRBV27	-	-	TRBJ1-3	TGTGCCAGCGGATCCGGGAGCCTCACCTCTGGAAACACCATATATTTT	CASGSGSLTSGNTIYF
TRBV19	-	-	TRBJ2-1	TGTGCCAGTAGTATAGTAGCGGCCAACTCCTACAATGAGCAGTTCTTC	CASSIVAANSYNEQFF
TRBV5-4	-	-	TRBJ1-3	TGTGCCAGCAGCTTGTTACGACCTGCCCAAACAGGTTTCTCTGGAAACACCATATATTTT	CASSLLRPAQTGFSGNTIYF
TRBV4-1	-	-	TRBJ1-6	TGCGCCAGCAGCCAAGATCTACAGGTCCGGGCCATTAATAATTCACCCCTCCACTTT	CASSQDLQVRAINNSPLHF
TRBV18	-	-	TRBJ2-7	TGTGCCAGCTCACCTTCCAGGGGCGAGCAGTACTTC	CASSPSRGEQYF
TRBV7-9	-	TRBD1	TRBJ1-1	TGTGCCAGCAGCTTAATGACAGGGCACACTGAAGCTTTCTTT	CASSLMTGHTEAFF
TRBV28	-	TRBD1	TRBJ1-3	TGTGCCAGCAGGACAGGGACCCGGAACACCATATATTTT	CASRTGTRNTIYF
TRBV7-9	few	TRBD1	TRBJ2-7	TGTGCCAGCAGCTTACGGACAGGGGCCCACGAGCAGTACTTC	CASSLRTGAHEQYF
TRBV28	-	-	TRBJ1-3	TGTGCCAGCAGTCCCCGGGACATTCGAGGAAACACCATATATTTT	CASSPRDIRGNTIYF
TRBV23-1	-	TRBD1	TRBJ1-3	TGCGCCAGCAGTCAATCGAGGCAGGGGGCGAGAGGAAACACCATATATTTT	CASSQSRQGARGNTIYF
TRBV10-2	-	TRBD1	TRBJ2-5	TGCGCCAGCAGTGAGGGCAGGGGGCGAGAGACCCAGTACTTC	CASSEGRGRETQYF
TRBV28	once	-	TRBJ1-5	TGTGCCAGCAGTTCCAGGAAGGGGAACAATCAGCCCCAGCATTTT	CASSSRKGNNQPQHF
TRBV6-1	-	-	TRBJ1-3	TGTGCCAGCAGCTGGGGGGGCTCTGGAAACACCATATATTTT	CASSWGGSGNTIYF
TRBV5-1	-	-	TRBJ2-1	TGCGCCAGCAAAAACATGGGGTTTGGAGGTTACAATGAGCAGTTCTTC	CASKNMGFGGYNEQFF
TRBV11-2	few	-	TRBJ1-1	TGTGCCAGCAGCTTAACAGGTCTTAACACTGAAGCTTTCTTT	CASSLTGLNTEAFF
TRBV2	-	-	TRBJ2-7	TGTGCCAGCAGTCGGGACTCCTCTATAATCACCTACGAGCAGTACTTC	CASSRDSSIITYEQYF
TRBV7-2	-	-	TRBJ2-5	TGTGCCAGCAGCTCCTATAGCGGAGAGACCCAGTACTTC	CASSSYSGETQYF
TRBV7-8	-	-	TRBJ1-1	TGTGCCAGCAGCTTAGCCGGTCGCATGACTTTGAACACTGAAGCTTTCTTT	CASSLAGRMTLNTEAFF
TRBV2	-	-	TRBJ2-6	TGTGCCAGCAGCGCCCTCTGGGGGGTGACTGGGGCCAACGTCCTGACTTTC	CASSALWGVTGANVLTF
TRBV25-1	-	-	TRBJ1-1	TGTGCCAGCAGGAAAGTGGGGGGAGGAACTGAAGCTTTCTTT	CASRKVGGGTEAFF